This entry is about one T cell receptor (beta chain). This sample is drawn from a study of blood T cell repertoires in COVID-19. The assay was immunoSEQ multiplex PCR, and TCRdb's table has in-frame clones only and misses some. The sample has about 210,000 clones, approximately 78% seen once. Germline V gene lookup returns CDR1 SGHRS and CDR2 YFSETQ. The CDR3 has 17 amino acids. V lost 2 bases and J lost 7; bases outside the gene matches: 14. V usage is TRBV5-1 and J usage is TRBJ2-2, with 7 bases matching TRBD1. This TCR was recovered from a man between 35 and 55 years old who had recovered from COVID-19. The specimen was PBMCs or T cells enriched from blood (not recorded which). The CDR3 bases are TGCGCCAGCAGCTTAGACTACGTACAGGGGTTTAGCGGGGAGCTGTTTTTT. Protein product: CASSLDYVQGFSGELFF.